The clone carrying this T cell receptor (beta chain) has just a few counts. Its antigen remains unknown. The sample originates from a study of blood T cells in healthy people across ages. Findings and limits, study-wide: Total diversity from one million sequenced T cells was likely underestimated. PBMCs went unsorted, and a conclusive naive versus antigen-experienced comparison was therefore prevented.

Total RNA was isolated from each sample in quantities of at least 6 micrograms. The germline V and J ends were trimmed by 2 bases and 5 bases, with 19 bases remaining between them. The germline V gene encodes CDR1 SGDLS and CDR2 YYNGEE. The CDR3 is 16 amino acids. A second about 6 to 12 cycle PCR used barcoded and J-beta primers. Each cDNA molecule was tagged by a template-switch adaptor that had 12 random nucleotides. Each CDR3 protein is one row after TCRdb ran MiXCR on the 5' RACE reads. This repertoire shows about 1.1 million distinct CDR3 sequences, 35% to 40% found once; its top ten account for 10% to 15%.

The sample comprised blood. The origin of this receptor is a man between 18 and 29 years old in good health. The gene calls are TRBV9 and TRBJ2-5; possibly TRBD1 for D (5 bases). CDR3 in DNA: TGTGCCAGCAGCGTCATCCCAGGGTCGAATACGGAGACCCAGTACTTC. This codes for CASSVIPGSNTETQYF. Filled out from reference TRBV9 and TRBJ2-5, the complete variable domain reads DSGVTQTPKHLITATGQRVTLRCSPRSGDLSVYWYQQSLDQGLQFLIQYYNGEERAKGNILERFSAQQFPDLHSELNLSSLELGDSALYFCASSVIPGSNTETQYFGPGTRLLVL.